The 30 T cell receptor beta chains presented below share a single source sample, sequenced in a study of identical twins. A single record per CDR3 protein comes from TCRdb applying MiXCR to the 5' RACE reads. The sample comprises 400,000 to 550,000 distinct CDR3 sequences, roughly 24% of which are singletons, and 2.9% rests with the top ten. The same data also contributed to another study, on T cells expressing NK-cell markers.

Sequences were obtained from CD4+ T cells sorted from blood. Every receptor here comes from a woman aged 18-35 years in good health.

This clonotype was counted only a few times. The chain is built from TRBV9 and TRBJ2-1, with TRBD2 matching over 7 bases. CDR1 is SGDLS and CDR2 is YYNGEE in the germline V gene. This CDR3 has 15 residues. Unmatched junction bases numbered 3, after V lost 3 bases and J lost 0 bases. The CDR3 DNA is TGTGCCAGCAGCGCCGGGGGGAGCTCCTACAATGAGCAGTTCTTC. Its translation: CASSAGGSSYNEQFF.

This clonotype has just a few counts. This sequence joins TRBV20-1 and TRBJ1-1; no definite D call. Germline-derived CDR1 and CDR2 are DFQATT and SNEGSKA (reference sequence). Trimming stripped 6 bases from V and 4 bases from J, with 15 bases between. The CDR3 consists of 13 residues. The DNA for the CDR3 is TGCAGTGCCCGCGGTTGGTCTGGCACTGAAGCTTTCTTT. Translated: CSARGWSGTEAFF.

The V call is TRBV10-3, the J call TRBJ2-3, with 9 bases that match TRBD2. CDR3 length equals 14 residues. Germline CDR1 reads ENHRY; CDR2 reads SYGVKD. Trimming cost V 6 bases and J 3 bases; bases outside gene matches: 4. The CDR3 DNA reads TGTGCCATCAGAGGAGCGGGGGGTACAGATACGCAGTATTTT. Translating gives CAIRGAGGTDTQYF.

The chain joins TRBV20-1 to TRBJ2-3; 7 nucleotides align to TRBD1. In germline, CDR1 is DFQATT, CDR2 SNEGSKA (reference sequence). V shed 3 bases, J shed 0 bases, and the junction held 9 bases outside the gene matches. There are 16 residues in the CDR3. CDR3 sequence reads: CSASQQGKTSTDTQYF. CDR3 bases: TGCAGTGCTAGCCAACAGGGGAAAACTAGCACAGATACGCAGTATTTT.

This chain uses TRBV12-3 or TRBV12-4 with TRBJ1-2; D is ambiguous. Trimming cost V 6 bases and J 4 bases, with 15 bases left between them. CDR3 size: 14 residues. The CDR3 region has the DNA TGTGCCAGCAGACCTGGTGGCGGCGGCTATGGCTACACCTTC. Amino acids: CASRPGGGGYGYTF.

The sample holds a few counts of this clonotype. V gene TRBV20-1 combines with J gene TRBJ2-5; 7 nucleotides agree with TRBD1. The CDR3 loop spans 13 amino acids. CDR1 DFQATT and CDR2 SNEGSKA come from the germline V gene (reference sequence). V gave up 6 bases and J gave up 2 bases; unmatched junction bases: 6. CDR3 loop: CSALQGTQETQYF. CDR3 sequence (DNA): TGCAGTGCGCTACAGGGGACACAAGAGACCCAGTACTTC.

V gene TRBV3-1 combines with J gene TRBJ1-2; D is ambiguous. Trimming removed 1 base at V and 4 bases at J, with 13 bases between. This CDR3 is 15 amino acids long. The germline V gene encodes CDR1 LGHDT and CDR2 YNNKEL (reference sequence). For the CDR3, the DNA is TGTGCCAGCAGCCAAGTCAGCGCCGTATCCTATGGCTACACCTTC. It specifies CASSQVSAVSYGYTF.

The sample holds a few counts of this clonotype. The DNA for the CDR3 is TGTGCCAGCAGCCCGGTTTCGGTTAATGAAAAACTGTTTTTT. Translation gives CASSPVSVNEKLFF. The V and J genes are TRBV12-3 or TRBV12-4 and TRBJ1-4, with unresolved D. This CDR3 has 14 residues. Trimming shortened V by 6 bases and J by 4 bases, and 12 bases separated the two germline ends.

This clonotype showed up many times. The V and J genes are TRBV7-2 and TRBJ2-2, with D maybe TRBD1 (5 bases). The CDR3 runs 14 residues. In germline, CDR1 is SGHTA, CDR2 FQGNSA. The germline V and J ends were trimmed by 4 bases and 1 base, with 7 bases remaining between them. This CDR3 reads CASSSQGNTGELFF. The DNA for the CDR3 is TGTGCCAGCAGCTCCCAGGGGAACACCGGGGAGCTGTTTTTT.

This clonotype was seen a handful of times. The chain combines TRBV10-3 with TRBJ1-6; D is unclear. CDR1 is ENHRY and CDR2 is SYGVKD in the germline V gene. The V and J ends lost 4 bases and 5 bases respectively, with 12 bases between them. This CDR3 is 15 amino acids long. The CDR3, as DNA: TGTGCCATCAGTGTCTCCAGGAACAATAATTCACCCCTCCACTTT. It codes for CAISVSRNNNSPLHF.

The chain couples TRBV5-5 to TRBJ2-5; D possibly uses TRBD1 or TRBD2 (5 bases each). CDR3 length equals 13 residues. Trimming shortened V by 6 bases and J by 5 bases, and 14 bases separated the two germline ends. Germline CDR1 is SGHKS and CDR2 is YYEKEE (reference sequence). CDR3 in amino acids: CASNFSREETQYF. In DNA, the CDR3 is TGTGCCAGCAACTTCTCCAGGGAGGAGACCCAGTACTTC.

There are a few counts of this clonotype. V and J are TRBV12-3 or TRBV12-4 and TRBJ2-2; TRBD2 is a possible D gene (6 bases). V lost 5 bases, J lost 1 base, and 8 bases lay in between. CDR3 length equals 14 residues. CDR3 in amino acids: CASSTGRNTGELFF. The CDR3 DNA is TGTGCCAGCAGTACCGGGAGGAACACCGGGGAGCTGTTTTTT.

This chain uses TRBV20-1 with TRBJ2-7, with D possibly TRBD2 on 6 matching bases. Trimming shortened V by 4 bases and J by 2 bases, and 18 bases separated the two germline ends. This CDR3 is 15 amino acids long. CDR1 is DFQATT and CDR2 is SNEGSKA in the germline V gene (reference sequence). CDR3: CSAISARDLTYEQYF. DNA for the CDR3: TGCAGTGCTATATCTGCGCGGGACTTAACCTACGAGCAGTACTTC.

In DNA, the CDR3 is TGTGCTAGTGGTAGCGGGGGGCGGTACAATGAGCAGTTCTTC. Translated, it gives CASGSGGRYNEQFF. The chain links TRBV12-5 to TRBJ2-1; TRBD2 aligns across 9 bases. V trimming: 5 bases; J trimming: 4 bases; junction bases outside the gene matches: 3. The length of the CDR3 is 14 residues. CDR1 and CDR2 (germline): LGHNT, FRNRAP.

This clonotype was found a few times. V is TRBV11-2 and J is TRBJ2-7, with TRBD1 identical over 8 bases. The CDR3 runs to 15 residues. Germline V gives CDR1 SGHAT, CDR2 FQNNGV. The V and J ends lost 3 bases and 3 bases, in that order; junction bases with no gene match: 7. The CDR3 protein is CASSLRTGILYEQYF. As DNA, the CDR3 is TGTGCCAGCAGCTTGAGGACAGGGATTCTCTACGAGCAGTACTTC.

This clonotype was seen a handful of times. This chain uses TRBV7-9 with TRBJ1-1; perhaps TRBD1 as D (6 bases). Deletions cut 1 base from V and 5 bases from J, with 14 bases between. CDR3 length: 15 amino acids. CDR1 and CDR2 (germline): SEHNR, FQNEAQ (reference sequence). The CDR3 here is CASSLEGGALTEAFF. CDR3 nucleotide sequence: TGTGCCAGCAGCTTAGAAGGGGGGGCGTTAACTGAAGCTTTCTTT.

This clonotype was counted a few times. J is TRBJ2-5 and V is TRBV20-1; 7 nucleotides agree with TRBD1. V shed 4 bases, J shed 4 bases, and the junction held 9 bases outside the gene matches. CDR1 and CDR2 (germline): DFQATT, SNEGSKA (reference sequence). The CDR3 extends over 14 amino acids. CDR3 region: CSATRGQAGETQYF. The CDR3, as DNA: TGCAGTGCTACCCGAGGACAGGCTGGAGAGACCCAGTACTTC.

This rearrangement joins TRBV3-1 to TRBJ2-3, with 7 nucleotides matching TRBD1. Trimming at V came to 3 bases and at J to 0 bases, leaving 12 bases not matched to a gene. Per germline, CDR1 LGHDT and CDR2 YNNKEL (reference sequence). The CDR3 is 18 residues long. This CDR3 reads CASSQRGQLSTSTDTQYF. The CDR3 coding sequence is TGTGCCAGCAGCCAGAGGGGACAGCTCTCTACTAGCACAGATACGCAGTATTTT.

The chain carries TRBV4-3 and TRBJ2-7; D might be TRBD2 (6 bases). The V end was cut by 1 base, the J end by 0 bases, with 10 bases between. This CDR3 has 15 residues. Germline V gives CDR1 LGHNA, CDR2 YSLEER. The CDR3 DNA reads TGCGCCAGCAGCCAAGCAGGAGGGTACTCCTACGAGCAGTACTTC. This translates into CASSQAGGYSYEQYF.

The chain employs TRBV4-2 and TRBJ2-2; D is uncertain. Germline-derived CDR1 and CDR2 are LGHNA and YNFKEQ. Trimming removed 1 base at V and 1 base at J, with 13 bases between. This CDR3 has 17 residues. The CDR3 bases are TGTGCCAGCAGCCAAGGTGAGGTTCCCTGGAACACCGGGGAGCTGTTTTTT. This sequence encodes CASSQGEVPWNTGELFF.

This clonotype came up a few times. The J gene is TRBJ2-2, the V gene TRBV7-2; 7 bases are a match to TRBD1. Germline lookup yields CDR1 SGHTA and CDR2 FQGNSA. V was pared by 3 bases and J by 6 bases, with 4 bases of the junction left unmatched. The CDR3 has 14 residues. CDR3 residues: CASSLHTGAGELFF. CDR3 coding DNA: TGTGCCAGCAGCTTGCATACAGGGGCCGGGGAGCTGTTTTTT.

This clonotype was seen more than once but under ten times. This chain links TRBV29-1 with TRBJ2-3; 13 bases agree with TRBD2. The CDR3 has 15 amino acids. Trimming took 7 bases from V and 0 from J; bases not matched to a gene: 4. The germline CDR1 and CDR2 sequences are SQVTM and ANQGSEA. CDR3 amino acids: CSAWTSGRSTDTQYF. In DNA, the CDR3 is TGCAGCGCTTGGACTAGCGGGAGAAGCACAGATACGCAGTATTTT.

The rearrangement joins TRBV4-2 to TRBJ2-2; weak D call: TRBD2 (7 bases). The germline V gene has CDR1 LGHNA and CDR2 YNFKEQ. This CDR3 region has 15 residues. Trimming cost V 0 bases and J 6 bases, with 11 bases left between them. The CDR3 DNA follows: TGTGCCAGCAGCCAAGAGGGGGGGGCCTCCGGGGAGCTGTTTTTT. Protein product: CASSQEGGASGELFF.

The J gene is TRBJ2-7, the V gene TRBV7-2, with 9 bases identical to TRBD1. CDR3 size: 15 residues. J lost 1 base, V lost 7 bases, and 8 bases had no gene match. Germline loops: CDR1 SGHTA, CDR2 FQGNSA. Written as DNA, the CDR3 is TGTGCCAGCACGATAGGGACAGGGATTTCCTACGAGCAGTACTTC. Its translation: CASTIGTGISYEQYF.

In this sample, this clonotype turned up a few times. The chain links TRBV20-1 to TRBJ2-1, with D tentatively TRBD2 (6 bases). Trimming cost V 6 bases and J 0 bases, with 12 bases left between them. The CDR3 runs to 14 residues. Germline V gene sequence: CDR1 DFQATT, CDR2 SNEGSKA (reference sequence). The CDR3 region has the DNA TGCAGTGCGCGGGACTTGAGCTCCTACAATGAGCAGTTCTTC. This encodes CSARDLSSYNEQFF.

This clonotype was detected a few times. The V and J genes are TRBV12-3 or TRBV12-4 and TRBJ2-7, with 8 bases lining up with TRBD1. This CDR3 spans 13 amino acids. V was clipped by 4 bases and J by 3 bases; unmatched bases: 2. As DNA, the CDR3 is TGTGCCAGCAGTTCCGGGACAGGCTACGAGCAGTACTTC. Residues: CASSSGTGYEQYF.

The V and J genes are TRBV5-1 and TRBJ2-7, with 8 bases fitting TRBD2. The V and J ends lost 0 bases and 2 bases, in that order; junction bases with no gene match: 4. Germline loops: CDR1 SGHRS, CDR2 YFSETQ. This CDR3 comprises 15 residues. The CDR3 loop reads CASSLVSGGTYEQYF. CDR3 in DNA: TGCGCCAGCAGCTTGGTAAGCGGGGGAACCTACGAGCAGTACTTC.

This clonotype turned up a few times. V gene TRBV9 combines with J gene TRBJ1-2, with 8 bases aligning to TRBD1. With V trimmed by 3 bases and J by 0 bases, 4 bases remained unmatched. CDR3 size: 15 residues. The V gene's germline CDR1 is SGDLS and CDR2 YYNGEE. The CDR3, as DNA: TGTGCCAGCAGCGACGAACAGGGGGCTAACTATGGCTACACCTTC. Amino acid sequence: CASSDEQGANYGYTF. Supplemented by reference TRBV9 and TRBJ1-2, the full variable domain reads DSGVTQTPKHLITATGQRVTLRCSPRSGDLSVYWYQQSLDQGLQFLIQYYNGEERAKGNILERFSAQQFPDLHSELNLSSLELGDSALYFCASSDEQGANYGYTFGSGTRLTVV.

This sequence joins TRBV11-2 and TRBJ2-2, with D possibly called TRBD1 or TRBD2 (5 bases each). The CDR3 totals 15 residues. Germline V gives CDR1 SGHAT, CDR2 FQNNGV. V shed 4 bases and J shed 6 bases, with 15 bases lying between them. DNA for the CDR3: TGTGCCAGCAGCTCAGTATCGGGGCTAGCCGGGGAGCTGTTTTTT. Its protein is CASSSVSGLAGELFF.

This chain uses TRBV20-1 with TRBJ2-1; 8 bases map to TRBD2. This CDR3 spans 15 amino acids. CDR1 and CDR2 (germline): DFQATT, SNEGSKA (reference sequence). Germline trimming cut 2 bases from V and 0 bases from J; bases unmatched to any gene: 3. The CDR3 DNA reads TGCAGTGCTAGACTAAGCGGGAGCTCCTACAATGAGCAGTTCTTC. Translating gives CSARLSGSSYNEQFF.